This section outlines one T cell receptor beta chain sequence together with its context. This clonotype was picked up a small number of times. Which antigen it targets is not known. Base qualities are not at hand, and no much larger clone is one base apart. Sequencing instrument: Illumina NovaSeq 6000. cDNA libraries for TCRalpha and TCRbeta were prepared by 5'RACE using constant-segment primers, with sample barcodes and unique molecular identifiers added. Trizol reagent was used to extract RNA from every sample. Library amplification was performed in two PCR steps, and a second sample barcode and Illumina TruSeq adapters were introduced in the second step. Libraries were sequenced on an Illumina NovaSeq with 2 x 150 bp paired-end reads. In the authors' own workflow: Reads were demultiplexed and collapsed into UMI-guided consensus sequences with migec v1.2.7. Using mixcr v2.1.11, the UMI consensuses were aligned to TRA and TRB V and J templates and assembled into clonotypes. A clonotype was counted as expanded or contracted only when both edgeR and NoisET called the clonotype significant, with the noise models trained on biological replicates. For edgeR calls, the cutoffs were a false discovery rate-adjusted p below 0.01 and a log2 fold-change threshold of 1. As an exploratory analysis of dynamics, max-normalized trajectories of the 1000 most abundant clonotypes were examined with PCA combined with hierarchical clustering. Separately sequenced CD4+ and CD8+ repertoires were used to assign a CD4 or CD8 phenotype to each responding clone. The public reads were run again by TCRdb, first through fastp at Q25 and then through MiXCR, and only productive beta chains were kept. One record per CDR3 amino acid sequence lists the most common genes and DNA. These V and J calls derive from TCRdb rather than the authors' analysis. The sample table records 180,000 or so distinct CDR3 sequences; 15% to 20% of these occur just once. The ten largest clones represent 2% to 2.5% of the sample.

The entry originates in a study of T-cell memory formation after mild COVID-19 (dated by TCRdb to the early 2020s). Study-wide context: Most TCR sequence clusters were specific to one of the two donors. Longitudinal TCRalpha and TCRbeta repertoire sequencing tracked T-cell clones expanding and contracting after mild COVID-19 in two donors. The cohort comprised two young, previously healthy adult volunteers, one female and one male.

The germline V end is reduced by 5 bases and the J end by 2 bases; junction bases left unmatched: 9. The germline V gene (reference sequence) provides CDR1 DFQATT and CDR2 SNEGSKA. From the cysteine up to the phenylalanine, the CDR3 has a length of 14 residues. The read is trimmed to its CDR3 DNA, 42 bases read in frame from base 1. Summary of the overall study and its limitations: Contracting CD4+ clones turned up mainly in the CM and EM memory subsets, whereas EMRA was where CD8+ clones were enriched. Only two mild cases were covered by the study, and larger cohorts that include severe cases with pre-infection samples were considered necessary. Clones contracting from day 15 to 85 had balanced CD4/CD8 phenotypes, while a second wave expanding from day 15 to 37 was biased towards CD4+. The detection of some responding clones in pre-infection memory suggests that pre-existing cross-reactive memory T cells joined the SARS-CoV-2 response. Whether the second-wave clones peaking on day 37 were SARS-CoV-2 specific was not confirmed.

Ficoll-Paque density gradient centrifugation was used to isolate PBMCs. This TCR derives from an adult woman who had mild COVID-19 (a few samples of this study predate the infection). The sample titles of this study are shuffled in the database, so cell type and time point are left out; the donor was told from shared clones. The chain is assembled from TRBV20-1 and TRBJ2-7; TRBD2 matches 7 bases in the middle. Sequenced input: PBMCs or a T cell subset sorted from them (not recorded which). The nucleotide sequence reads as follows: TGCAGTGCTGGACTAGTAGCGAGGCCCTACGAGCAGTACTTC. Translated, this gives CSAGLVARPYEQYF.